Presented here are 26 T cell receptor beta chains from one specimen sequenced in a study of T-cell reconstitution after alpha-beta-depleted transplantation in children. Unique molecular identifiers were used to barcode this TCRbeta library. TCRdb re-called the PCR reads through MiXCR, storing one row per CDR3 protein. The sample holds around 700,000 distinct CDR3 sequences, around 13% seen once. The material was PBMCs, obtained before TCRalphabeta/CD19-depleted stem cell transplant. Every receptor here comes from a girl aged 2-15 years with congenital amegakaryocytic thrombocytopenia, due to receive a stem cell transplant.

This clonotype was picked up many times. The rearrangement links TRBV28 to TRBJ1-2, with TRBD1 as a possible D gene (5 bases). CDR3 size: 13 residues. Trimming left V 8 bases short and J 4 bases short, with 14 bases between. From germline, CDR1 is MDHEN and CDR2 SYDVKM. The CDR3 reads CASLSGASYGYTF. CDR3 DNA sequence: TGTGCCAGCCTCTCCGGGGCCAGCTATGGCTACACCTTC.

This chain links TRBV12-3 or TRBV12-4 with TRBJ2-2; 9 nucleotides align to TRBD1. V shed 4 bases, J shed 6 bases, and the junction held 6 bases outside the gene matches. CDR3 length: 15 residues. CDR3 bases: TGTGCCAGCAGTTACCTCGGGGACAGGGCCGGGGAGCTGTTTTTT. Translation: CASSYLGDRAGELFF.

This clonotype was detected many times. The chain combines TRBV20-1 with TRBJ2-3; tentative D call: TRBD2 (6 bases). This CDR3 is 17 amino acids long. Germline-derived CDR1 and CDR2 are DFQATT and SNEGSKA (reference sequence). Deletions cut 1 base from V and 3 bases from J, with 20 bases between. In nucleotides, the CDR3 is TGCAGTGCTAGAGGCCCTGGGGGGACGGCGGGTACAGATACGCAGTATTTT. It is translated as CSARGPGGTAGTDTQYF.

This clonotype was observed a single time. This chain joins TRBV10-3 and TRBJ2-1; 11 nucleotides agree with TRBD2. CDR3 length: 14 residues. Trimming removed 8 bases from V and 5 bases from J; junction bases left unmatched: 5. The germline CDR1 and CDR2 sequences are ENHRY and SYGVKD. The CDR3 loop is CAIGTSGGHNEQFF. The CDR3 DNA reads TGTGCCATCGGCACTAGCGGGGGTCACAATGAGCAGTTCTTC.

This chain links TRBV4-1 with TRBJ2-6; TRBD1 aligns across 7 bases. Germline-derived CDR1 and CDR2 are MGHRA and YSYEKL. The V and J ends lost 0 bases and 3 bases, in that order; junction bases with no gene match: 2. CDR3 length: 16 residues. The CDR3 DNA reads as TGCGCCAGCAGCCAAGAGAGGGGGCTTGGGGCCAACGTCCTGACTTTC. Protein product: CASSQERGLGANVLTF.

The chain couples TRBV12-3 or TRBV12-4 to TRBJ2-4, with TRBD2 identical over 7 bases. V lost 1 base to trimming and J lost 3 bases; unmatched junction nucleotides: 3. This CDR3 comprises 15 residues. This CDR3 reads CASSLVASGKNIQYF. The CDR3 bases are TGTGCCAGCAGTTTAGTGGCTAGCGGCAAAAACATTCAGTACTTC.

This clonotype was seen repeatedly, ten times or more. The rearrangement links TRBV6-6 to TRBJ1-5; no reliable D call. The V gene lost 0 bases and the J gene lost 8 bases, with 8 bases spanning the gap. This CDR3 region has 13 residues. Germline loops: CDR1 MNHNY, CDR2 SVGAGI (reference sequence). The DNA of the CDR3 is TGTGCCAGCAGTTACTCAAAGGGCGAGCCCCAGCATTTT. This sequence encodes CASSYSKGEPQHF.

This chain connects TRBV5-1 to TRBJ2-1; 7 bases fit TRBD1. Per the germline V gene, CDR1 is SGHRS and CDR2 is YFSETQ. Losses at the gene ends were 3 bases for V and 5 bases for J; bases not matched to a gene: 14. This CDR3 spans 17 amino acids. CDR3 sequence: CASSSNALGQTNNEQFF. CDR3 in DNA: TGCGCCAGCAGCTCCAACGCCTTGGGACAGACCAACAATGAGCAGTTCTTC. The complete variable domain, with remaining parts taken from reference TRBV5-1 and TRBJ2-1, reads KAGVTQTPRYLIKTRGQQVTLSCSPISGHRSVSWYQQTPGQGLQFLFEYFSETQRNKGNFPGRFSGRQFSNSRSEMNVSTLELGDSALYLCASSSNALGQTNNEQFFGPGTRLTVL.

This clonotype has just a few counts. The CDR3 nucleotides are TGTGCCAGCAGCCTATGGGGGGAGTCCTACGAGCAGTACTTC. It codes for CASSLWGESYEQYF. The genes are TRBV5-5 and TRBJ2-7; a possible D gene is TRBD2 (6 bases). The CDR3 loop spans 14 amino acids. CDR1 is SGHKS and CDR2 is YYEKEE in the germline V gene (reference sequence). The V and J ends lost 4 bases and 1 base respectively, with 12 bases between them.

A single count supports this clonotype. A much larger clone differs by one base, so this may be a read error. The V and J genes are TRBV6-5 and TRBJ1-2; possibly TRBD1 for D (6 bases). The CDR3 length is 13 residues. Germline V CDR1 and CDR2: MNHEY, SVGAGI. CDR3: CDSSYYRAHGYTF. For the CDR3, the DNA is TGTGACAGCAGTTACTACAGGGCCCATGGCTACACCTTC.

Ten or more counts support this clonotype. The rearrangement links TRBV20-1 to TRBJ2-2, with D tentatively TRBD2 (5 bases). Trimming cost V 6 bases and J 6 bases, with 8 bases left between them. CDR3 length equals 11 residues. The germline V gene has CDR1 DFQATT and CDR2 SNEGSKA (reference sequence). The CDR3 DNA reads as TGCAGTGCGAGGGTGGCCGGGGAGCTGTTTTTT. This encodes CSARVAGELFF.

This clonotype appeared many times. The J gene is TRBJ2-3, the V gene TRBV18; D is ambiguous. Trimming took off 2 bases at V and 2 bases at J, with 8 bases between the two ends. Germline V gene lookup returns CDR1 KGHSH and CDR2 LQKENI. The CDR3 has 14 residues. The CDR3 sequence: CASSPTTNTDTQYF. The CDR3 DNA reads as TGTGCCAGCTCACCAACGACAAACACAGATACGCAGTATTTT.

The rearrangement joins TRBV14 to TRBJ2-3; D is undetermined. The V gene's germline CDR1 is SGHDN and CDR2 FVKESK. Trimming pared 4 bases from V and 6 bases from J, leaving 11 bases between. The CDR3 consists of 13 residues. CDR3 DNA: TGTGCCAGCAGCCCCGGGCCGTCGGATACGCAGTATTTT. Encoded protein: CASSPGPSDTQYF.

This clonotype was seen at least ten times. J is TRBJ1-2 and V is TRBV20-1; D unresolved. Germline-derived CDR1 and CDR2 are DFQATT and SNEGSKA (reference sequence). The CDR3 is made up of 15 amino acids. The ends were cut back, 0 bases at V and 2 bases at J, with 13 bases in the middle. CDR3 nucleotides: TGCAGTGCTAGAGATAGAGGCGGAAGGAACTATGGCTACACCTTC. Amino acids: CSARDRGGRNYGYTF.

This clonotype showed up many times. This sequence joins TRBV5-6 and TRBJ2-7; unclear D gene. The CDR3 extends over 15 amino acids. With 6 bases removed from V and 1 base from J, the gap between germline ends came to 17 bases. CDR1 is SGHDT and CDR2 is YYEEEE in the germline V gene. The CDR3 bases are TGTGCCAGCAACCGCGTTCGGCAAGATTCCTACGAGCAGTACTTC. Protein product: CASNRVRQDSYEQYF.

This clonotype was seen more than once but under ten times. V and J are TRBV24-1 and TRBJ2-5, with 7 bases fitting TRBD2. The junction had 7 bases not matched to a gene; V was cut back by 3 bases and J by 4 bases. Germline CDR1 is KGHDR and CDR2 is SFDVKD. This CDR3 comprises 15 residues. The chain's CDR3 is CATSDPRTRGETQYF. The CDR3 nucleotides read TGTGCCACCAGTGATCCGAGGACTAGAGGAGAGACCCAGTACTTC.

This clonotype has more than one count but fewer than ten. V usage is TRBV2 and J usage is TRBJ1-5; 8 bases are a match to TRBD1. J was trimmed by 6 bases and V by 6 bases; bases with no gene match: 16. Germline CDR1 and CDR2: SNHLY and FYNNEI. The CDR3 sequence is 17 residues long. CDR3 DNA sequence: TGTGCCAGCAGCCAAACCGGACAGGGAACCACCCGTCAGCCCCAGCATTTT. Residues: CASSQTGQGTTRQPQHF.

The sample holds a few counts of this clonotype. V is TRBV7-9 and J is TRBJ1-4, with 10 bases fitting TRBD1. The CDR3 totals 16 residues. CDR1 is SEHNR, CDR2 FQNEAQ, per germline (reference sequence). The V segment lost 0 bases and the J segment 8 bases; nucleotides outside the gene matches: 6. In DNA form, the CDR3 reads TGTGCCAGCAGCTTAGCTGGGACAGGGGAAGTCGAAAAACTGTTTTTT. Translation gives CASSLAGTGEVEKLFF.

The V gene is TRBV3-1, the J gene TRBJ2-7; 12 bases agree with TRBD2. The CDR3 has 15 residues. In germline, CDR1 is LGHDT, CDR2 YNNKEL (reference sequence). J was trimmed by 5 bases and V by 2 bases; bases with no gene match: 4. CDR3 loop: CASSQTSGRFHEQYF. In DNA, the CDR3 is TGTGCCAGCAGCCAAACTAGCGGGAGGTTCCACGAGCAGTACTTC.

This clonotype has at least ten counts. The chain has TRBV7-6 and TRBJ1-4, with D tentatively TRBD1 (5 bases). This CDR3 comprises 13 residues. The V gene's germline CDR1 is SGHVS and CDR2 FNYEAQ. V dropped 1 base and J dropped 5 bases, with 5 bases sitting between them. CDR3 in DNA: TGTGCCAGCAGCTTAGAGGGGAATGAAAAACTGTTTTTT. It yields the protein CASSLEGNEKLFF. The whole variable domain, remainder taken from reference TRBV7-6 and TRBJ1-4, is GAGVSQSPRYKVTKRGQDVALRCDPISGHVSLYWYRQALGQGPEFLTYFNYEAQQDKSGLPNDRFSAERPEGSISTLTIQRTEQRDSAMYRCASSLEGNEKLFFGSGTQLSVL.

This clonotype has a handful of counts. This sequence joins TRBV29-1 and TRBJ1-1, with 7 bases lining up with TRBD1. The V and J ends lost 4 bases and 0 bases, in that order; junction bases with no gene match: 8. Germline V gene sequence: CDR1 SQVTM, CDR2 ANQGSEA. This CDR3 is 15 amino acids long. The CDR3 region is CSVGRGQPMNTEAFF. The CDR3 region has the DNA TGCAGCGTTGGGCGGGGACAGCCCATGAACACTGAAGCTTTCTTT.

This clonotype was counted many times. This chain joins TRBV5-1 and TRBJ2-2; TRBD1 might be the D (6 bases). The germline gives CDR1 SGHRS, CDR2 YFSETQ. V was shortened by 0 bases and J by 0 bases, with 9 bases between the two germline ends. The CDR3 spans 16 residues. The CDR3 region is CASSLEGTPNTGELFF. For the CDR3, the DNA is TGCGCCAGCAGCTTGGAGGGGACACCGAACACCGGGGAGCTGTTTTTT.

This clonotype was counted ten times or more. CDR3 loop: CASSEVGETGELFF. CDR3 in DNA: TGTGCCAGCAGTGAAGTGGGAGAAACCGGGGAGCTGTTTTTT. V and J are TRBV6-1 and TRBJ2-2; tentative D call: TRBD2 (5 bases). The CDR3 is 14 amino acids. V was pared by 1 base and J by 5 bases, with 8 bases between. Germline CDR1 and CDR2: MNHNS and SASEGT.

The chain has TRBV11-2 and TRBJ2-1; D is undetermined. Trimming left V 1 base short and J 10 bases short, with 8 bases between. CDR1 is SGHAT and CDR2 is FQNNGV in the germline V gene. The CDR3 is made up of 12 amino acids. The CDR3: CASSLVTDEQFF. DNA of the CDR3: TGTGCCAGCAGCTTAGTAACGGACGAGCAGTTCTTC.

There are many counts of this clonotype. J is TRBJ2-2 and V is TRBV5-1; TRBD1 agrees at 9 bases. V was pared by 4 bases and J by 3 bases, with 10 bases of the junction left unmatched. Germline V gene data show CDR1 as SGHRS and CDR2 as YFSETQ. The CDR3 is 17 amino acids. The CDR3 region has the DNA TGCGCCAGCAGCATCGGACAGGGGTACGGGGACACCGGGGAGCTGTTTTTT. Translating gives CASSIGQGYGDTGELFF.

This clonotype was counted many times. This sequence joins TRBV12-3 or TRBV12-4 and TRBJ2-1, with D uncertain. V shed 1 base and J shed 6 bases, with 7 bases lying between them. This CDR3 region has 13 residues. CDR3: CASSLGRSNEQFF. The CDR3 region has the DNA TGTGCCAGCAGTTTAGGCAGGAGCAATGAGCAGTTCTTC.